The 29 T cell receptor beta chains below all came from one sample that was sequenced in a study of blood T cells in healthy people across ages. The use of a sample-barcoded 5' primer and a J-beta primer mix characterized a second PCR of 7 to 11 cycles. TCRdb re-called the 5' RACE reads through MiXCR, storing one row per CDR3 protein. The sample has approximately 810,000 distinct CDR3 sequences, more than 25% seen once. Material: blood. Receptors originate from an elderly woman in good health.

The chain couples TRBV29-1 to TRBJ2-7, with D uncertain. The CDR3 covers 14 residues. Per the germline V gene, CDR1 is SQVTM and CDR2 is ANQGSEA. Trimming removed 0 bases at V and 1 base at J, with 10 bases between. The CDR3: CSVEDLSQSYEQYF. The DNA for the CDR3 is TGCAGCGTTGAAGATTTGTCACAGTCCTACGAGCAGTACTTC.

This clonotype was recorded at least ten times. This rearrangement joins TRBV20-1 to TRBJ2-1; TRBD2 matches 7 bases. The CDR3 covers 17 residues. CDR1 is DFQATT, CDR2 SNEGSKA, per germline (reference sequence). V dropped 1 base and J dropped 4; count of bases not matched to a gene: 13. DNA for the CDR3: TGCAGTGCTAGAGCACCTATGGCGGGGGATAAATACAATGAGCAGTTCTTC. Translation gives CSARAPMAGDKYNEQFF.

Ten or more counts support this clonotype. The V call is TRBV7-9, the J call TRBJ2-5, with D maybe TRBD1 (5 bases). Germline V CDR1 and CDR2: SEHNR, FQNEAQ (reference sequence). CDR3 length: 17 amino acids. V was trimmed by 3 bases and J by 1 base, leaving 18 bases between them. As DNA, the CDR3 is TGTGCCAGCAGCTTCGGCCGACAGTCGGTGGCCCAAGAGACCCAGTACTTC. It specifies CASSFGRQSVAQETQYF.

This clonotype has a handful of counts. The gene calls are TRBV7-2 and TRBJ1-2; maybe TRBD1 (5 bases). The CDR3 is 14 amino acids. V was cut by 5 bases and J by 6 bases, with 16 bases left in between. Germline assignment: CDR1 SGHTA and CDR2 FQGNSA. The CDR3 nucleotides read TGTGCCAGCAGCCCGGGGGATTCTATCGATGGCTACACCTTC. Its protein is CASSPGDSIDGYTF.

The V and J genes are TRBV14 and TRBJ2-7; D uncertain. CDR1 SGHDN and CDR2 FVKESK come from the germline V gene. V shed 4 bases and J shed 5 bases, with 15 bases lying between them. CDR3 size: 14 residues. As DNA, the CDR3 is TGTGCCAGCAGCCCGGACCTCTCCCACCACGAGCAGTACTTC. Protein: CASSPDLSHHEQYF.

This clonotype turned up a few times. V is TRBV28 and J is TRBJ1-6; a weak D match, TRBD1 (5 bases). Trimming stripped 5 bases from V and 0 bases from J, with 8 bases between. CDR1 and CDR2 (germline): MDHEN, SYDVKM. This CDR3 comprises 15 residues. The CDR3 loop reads CASSAGLSYNSPLHF. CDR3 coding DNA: TGTGCCAGCAGTGCGGGACTCTCCTATAATTCACCCCTCCACTTT.

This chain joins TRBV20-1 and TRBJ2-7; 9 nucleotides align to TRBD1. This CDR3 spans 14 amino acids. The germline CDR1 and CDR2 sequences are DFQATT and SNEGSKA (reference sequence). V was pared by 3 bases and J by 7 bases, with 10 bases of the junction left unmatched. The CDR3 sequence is CSASTGGFYNEQYF. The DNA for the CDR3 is TGCAGTGCTAGTACAGGGGGCTTTTACAATGAGCAGTACTTC.

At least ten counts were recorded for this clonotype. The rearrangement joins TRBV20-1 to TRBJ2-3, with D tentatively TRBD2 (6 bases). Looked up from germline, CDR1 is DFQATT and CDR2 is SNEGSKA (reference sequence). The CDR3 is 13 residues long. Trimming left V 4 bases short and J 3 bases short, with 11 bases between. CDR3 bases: TGCAGTGCTATCAGGGACTCGACAGATACGCAGTATTTT. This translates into CSAIRDSTDTQYF.

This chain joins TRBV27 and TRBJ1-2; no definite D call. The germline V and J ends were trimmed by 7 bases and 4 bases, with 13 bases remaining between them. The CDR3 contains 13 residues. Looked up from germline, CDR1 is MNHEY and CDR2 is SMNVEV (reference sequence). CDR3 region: CASISESGYGYTF. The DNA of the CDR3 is TGTGCCAGCATTTCCGAGAGTGGCTATGGCTACACCTTC.

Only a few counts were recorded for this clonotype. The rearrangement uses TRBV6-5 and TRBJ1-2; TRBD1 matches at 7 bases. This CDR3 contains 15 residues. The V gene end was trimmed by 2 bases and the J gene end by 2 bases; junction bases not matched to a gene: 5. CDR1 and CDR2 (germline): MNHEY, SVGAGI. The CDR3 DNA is TGTGCCAGCAGTTACAGGAGGGGGCGAAACTATGGCTACACCTTC. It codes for CASSYRRGRNYGYTF.

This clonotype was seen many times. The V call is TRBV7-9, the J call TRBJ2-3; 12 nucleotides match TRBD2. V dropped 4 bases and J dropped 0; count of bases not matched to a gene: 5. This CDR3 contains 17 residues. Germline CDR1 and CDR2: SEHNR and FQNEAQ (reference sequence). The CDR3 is CASSYGLAGTSTDTQYF. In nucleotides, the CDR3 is TGTGCCAGCAGCTATGGACTAGCGGGGACGAGCACAGATACGCAGTATTTT.

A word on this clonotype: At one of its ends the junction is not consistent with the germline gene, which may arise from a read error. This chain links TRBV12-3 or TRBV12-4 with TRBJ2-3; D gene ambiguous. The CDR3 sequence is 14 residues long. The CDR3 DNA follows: TGTGCCAGCAGCCAAAGGACGAGCGCAGATGCGCAGTATTTT. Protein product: CASSQRTSADAQYF.

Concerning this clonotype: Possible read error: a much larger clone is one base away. CDR3: CASSPDGLMNTEAFF. Here the CDR3 DNA reads TGCGCCAGCAGCCCCGATGGGCTCATGAACACTGAAGCTTTCTTT. The chain couples TRBV5-1 to TRBJ1-1; D call uncertain. V was shortened by 4 bases and J by 0 bases, with 13 bases between the two germline ends. The CDR3 covers 15 residues. Germline loops: CDR1 SGHRS, CDR2 YFSETQ.

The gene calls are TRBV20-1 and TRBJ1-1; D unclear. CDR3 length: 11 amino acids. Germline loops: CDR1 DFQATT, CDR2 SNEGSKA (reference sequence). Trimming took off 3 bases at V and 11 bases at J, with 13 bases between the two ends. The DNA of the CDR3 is TGCAGTGCTAGTATCGGGAGGTGGGCTTTCTTT. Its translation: CSASIGRWAFF.

The DNA for the CDR3 is TGCAGTGCTAGAATCGTCGGGGGCTCCTACGAGCAGTACTTC. Translating it yields CSARIVGGSYEQYF. The rearrangement links TRBV20-1 to TRBJ2-7; tentatively, D is TRBD2 (6 bases). Germline loops: CDR1 DFQATT, CDR2 SNEGSKA (reference sequence). The V and J ends lost 2 bases and 0 bases respectively, with 11 bases between them. This CDR3 contains 14 residues.

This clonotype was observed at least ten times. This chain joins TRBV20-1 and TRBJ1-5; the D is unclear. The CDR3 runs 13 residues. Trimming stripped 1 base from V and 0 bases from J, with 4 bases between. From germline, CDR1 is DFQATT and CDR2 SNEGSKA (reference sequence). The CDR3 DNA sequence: TGCAGTGCTAGAGGTCATAGCAATCAGCCCCAGCATTTT. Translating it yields CSARGHSNQPQHF.

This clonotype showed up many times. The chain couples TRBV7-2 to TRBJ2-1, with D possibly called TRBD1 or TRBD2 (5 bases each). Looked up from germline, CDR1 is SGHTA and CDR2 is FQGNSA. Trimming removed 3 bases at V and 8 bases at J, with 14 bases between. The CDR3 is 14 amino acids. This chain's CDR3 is CASSFRDGAYEQFF. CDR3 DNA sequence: TGTGCCAGCAGCTTCCGGGACGGAGCTTATGAGCAGTTCTTC.

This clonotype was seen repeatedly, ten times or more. CDR3 amino acids: CASSTRIDEQFF. The CDR3 DNA follows: TGTGCCAGCAGTACTCGGATCGATGAGCAGTTCTTC. The chain combines TRBV7-2 with TRBJ2-1; D gene unclear. Germline CDR1 is SGHTA and CDR2 is FQGNSA. V lost 6 bases, J lost 8 bases, and 11 bases lay in between. CDR3 size: 12 residues.

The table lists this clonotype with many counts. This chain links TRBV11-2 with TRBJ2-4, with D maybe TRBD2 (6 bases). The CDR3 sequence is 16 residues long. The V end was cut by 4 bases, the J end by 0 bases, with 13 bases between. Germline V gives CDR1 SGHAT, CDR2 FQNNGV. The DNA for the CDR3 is TGTGCCAGCAGCTCAGCCGGGAGCTTAGCCAAAAACATTCAGTACTTC. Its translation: CASSSAGSLAKNIQYF. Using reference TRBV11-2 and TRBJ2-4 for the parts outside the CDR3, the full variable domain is EAGVAQSPRYKIIEKRQSVAFWCNPISGHATLYWYQQILGQGPKLLIQFQNNGVVDDSQLPKDRFSAERLKGVDSTLKIQPAKLEDSAVYLCASSSAGSLAKNIQYFGAGTRLSVL.

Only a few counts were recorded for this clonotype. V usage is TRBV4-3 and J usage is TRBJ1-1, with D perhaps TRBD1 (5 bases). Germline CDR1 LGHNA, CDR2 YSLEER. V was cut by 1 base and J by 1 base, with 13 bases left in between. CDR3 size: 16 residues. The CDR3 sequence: CASSQGTGGGNTEAFF. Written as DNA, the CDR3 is TGCGCCAGCAGCCAAGGCACTGGTGGGGGGAACACTGAAGCTTTCTTT.

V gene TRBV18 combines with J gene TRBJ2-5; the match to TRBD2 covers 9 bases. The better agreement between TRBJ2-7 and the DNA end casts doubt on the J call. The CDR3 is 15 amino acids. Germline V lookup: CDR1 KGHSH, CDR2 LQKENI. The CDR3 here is CASSPFASGEYEQYF. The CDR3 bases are TGTGCCAGCTCACCATTTGCTAGCGGGGAATACGAGCAGTACTTC.

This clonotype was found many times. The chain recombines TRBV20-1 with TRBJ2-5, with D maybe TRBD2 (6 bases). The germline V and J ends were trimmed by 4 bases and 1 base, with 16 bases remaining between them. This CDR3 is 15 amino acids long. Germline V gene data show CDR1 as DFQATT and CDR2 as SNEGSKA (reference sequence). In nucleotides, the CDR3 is TGCAGTGCTATACCCCAATCGGGGGTCCAAGAGACCCAGTACTTC. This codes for CSAIPQSGVQETQYF.

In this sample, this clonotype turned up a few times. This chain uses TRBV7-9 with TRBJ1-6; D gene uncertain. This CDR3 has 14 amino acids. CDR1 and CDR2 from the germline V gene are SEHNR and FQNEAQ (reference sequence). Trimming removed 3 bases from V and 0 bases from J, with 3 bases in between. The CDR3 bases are TGTGCCAGCAGCTTGAGCTCCTATAATTCACCCCTCCACTTT. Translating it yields CASSLSSYNSPLHF.

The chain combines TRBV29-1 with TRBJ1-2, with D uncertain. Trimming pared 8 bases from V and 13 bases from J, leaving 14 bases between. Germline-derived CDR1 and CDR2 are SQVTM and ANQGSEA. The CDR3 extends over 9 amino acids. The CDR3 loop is CSTWASATF. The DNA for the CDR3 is TGCAGCACCTGGGCCTCGGCCACCTTC.

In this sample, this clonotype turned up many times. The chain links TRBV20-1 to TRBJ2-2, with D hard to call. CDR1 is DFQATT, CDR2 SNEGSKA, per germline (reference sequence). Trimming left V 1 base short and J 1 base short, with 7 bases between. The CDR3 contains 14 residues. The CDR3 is CSARATGNTGELFF. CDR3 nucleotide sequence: TGCAGTGCTAGAGCGACGGGGAACACCGGGGAGCTGTTTTTT.

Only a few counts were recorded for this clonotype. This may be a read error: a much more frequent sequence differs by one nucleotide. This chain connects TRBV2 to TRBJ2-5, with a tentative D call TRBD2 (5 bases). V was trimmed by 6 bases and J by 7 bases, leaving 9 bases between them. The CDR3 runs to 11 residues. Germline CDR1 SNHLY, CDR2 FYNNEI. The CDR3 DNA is TGTGCCAGCAGCGACCGGGGGACCCAGTACTTC. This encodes CASSDRGTQYF.

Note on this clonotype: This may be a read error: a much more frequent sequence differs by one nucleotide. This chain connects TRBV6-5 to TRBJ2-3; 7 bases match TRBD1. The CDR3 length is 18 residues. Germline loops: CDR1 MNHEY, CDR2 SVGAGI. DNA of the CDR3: TGTGCCAGCAGTTACCTTTATACCCGGGACAGTAGCACAGGTACGCAGTATTTT. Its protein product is CASSYLYTRDSSTGTQYF.

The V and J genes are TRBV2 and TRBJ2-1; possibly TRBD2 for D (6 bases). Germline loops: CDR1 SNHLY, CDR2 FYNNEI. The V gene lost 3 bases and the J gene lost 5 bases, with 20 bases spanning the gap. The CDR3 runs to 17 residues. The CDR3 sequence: CASSDGGSPSTNNEQFF. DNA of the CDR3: TGTGCCAGCAGTGATGGGGGGTCCCCATCTACTAACAATGAGCAGTTCTTC.

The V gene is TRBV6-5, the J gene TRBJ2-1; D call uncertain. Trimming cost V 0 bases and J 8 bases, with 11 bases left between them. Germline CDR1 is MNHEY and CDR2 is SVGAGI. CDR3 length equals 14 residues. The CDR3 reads CASSYSIARDEQFF. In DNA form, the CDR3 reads TGTGCCAGCAGTTACTCGATAGCCCGGGATGAGCAGTTCTTC.